This note documents a single TCR beta chain sequence. The data are from a study of blood T cell repertoires in COVID-19. Study information: Spain, Italy and the United States supplied samples that represented acute and convalescent COVID-19.

The data were produced by immunoSEQ multiplex PCR, yet TCRdb's version contains in-frame clones alone and is incomplete. Here the sample spans about 110,000 clones, about 89% being singletons. V gave up 4 bases and J gave up 1 base, with 14 bases separating them. Germline lookup yields CDR1 SGHNT and CDR2 YYREEE (reference sequence). The CDR3 is 15 residues long. The sequenced material came from peripheral blood. This rearrangement joins TRBV5-4 to TRBJ1-1; a weak D match, TRBD1 (6 bases). This clonotype was sampled from a middle-aged man with acute or convalescent COVID-19. Here the CDR3 DNA reads TGTGCCAGCAGCCCGGCGGGGGCCCGGAACACTGAAGCTTTCTTT. It specifies CASSPAGARNTEAFF. The full variable domain, in which reference TRBV5-4 and TRBJ1-1 provide the parts outside the CDR3, is ETGVTQSPTHLIKTRGQQVTLRCSSQSGHNTVSWYQQALGQGPQFIFQYYREEENGRGNFPPRFSGLQFPNYSSELNVNALELDDSALYLCASSPAGARNTEAFFGQGTRLTVV.